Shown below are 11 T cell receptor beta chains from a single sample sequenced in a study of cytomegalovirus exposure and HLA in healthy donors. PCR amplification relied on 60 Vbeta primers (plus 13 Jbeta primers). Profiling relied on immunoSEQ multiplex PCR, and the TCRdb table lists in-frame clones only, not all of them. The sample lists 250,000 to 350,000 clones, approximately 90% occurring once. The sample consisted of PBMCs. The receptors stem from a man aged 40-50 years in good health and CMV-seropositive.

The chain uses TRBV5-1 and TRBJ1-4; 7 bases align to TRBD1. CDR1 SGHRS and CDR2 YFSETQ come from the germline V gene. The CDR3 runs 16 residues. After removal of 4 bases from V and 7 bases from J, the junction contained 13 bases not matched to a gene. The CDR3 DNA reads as TGCGCCAGCAGCGACCTTCGGCGGGACAGTACTGAAAAACTGTTTTTT. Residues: CASSDLRRDSTEKLFF.

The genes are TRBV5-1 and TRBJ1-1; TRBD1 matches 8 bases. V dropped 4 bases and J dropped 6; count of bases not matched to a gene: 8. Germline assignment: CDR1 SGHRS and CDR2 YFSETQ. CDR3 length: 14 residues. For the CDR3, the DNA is TGCGCCAGCAGCCCACTGGGACAGGACTCTGAAGCTTTCTTT. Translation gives CASSPLGQDSEAFF.

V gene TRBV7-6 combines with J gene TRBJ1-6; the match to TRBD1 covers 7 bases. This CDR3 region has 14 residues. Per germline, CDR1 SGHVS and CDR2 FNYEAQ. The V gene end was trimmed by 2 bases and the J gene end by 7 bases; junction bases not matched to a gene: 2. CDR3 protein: CASSLQTGNSPLHF. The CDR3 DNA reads TGTGCCAGCAGCTTACAGACAGGGAATTCACCCCTCCACTTT.

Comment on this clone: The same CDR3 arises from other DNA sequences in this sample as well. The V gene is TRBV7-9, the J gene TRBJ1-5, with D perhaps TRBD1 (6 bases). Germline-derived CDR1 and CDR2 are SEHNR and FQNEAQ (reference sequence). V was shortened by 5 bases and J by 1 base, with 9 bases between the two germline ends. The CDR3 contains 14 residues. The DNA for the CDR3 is TGTGCCAGCAGCCAACAGGGAAGCAATCAGCCCCAGCATTTT. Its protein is CASSQQGSNQPQHF.

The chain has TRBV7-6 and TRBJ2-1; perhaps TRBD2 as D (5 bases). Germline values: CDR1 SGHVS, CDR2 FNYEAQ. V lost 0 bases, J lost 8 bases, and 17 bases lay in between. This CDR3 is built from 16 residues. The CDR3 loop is CASSLAAAPREHEQFF. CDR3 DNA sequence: TGTGCCAGCAGCTTAGCAGCGGCGCCTAGGGAACATGAGCAGTTCTTC.

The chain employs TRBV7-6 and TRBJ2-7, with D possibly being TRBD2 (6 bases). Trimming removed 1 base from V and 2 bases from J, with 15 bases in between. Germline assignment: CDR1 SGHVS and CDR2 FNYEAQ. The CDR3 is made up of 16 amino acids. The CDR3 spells CASSLEVGGRTYEQYF. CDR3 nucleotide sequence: TGTGCCAGCAGCTTAGAGGTGGGAGGTCGGACCTACGAGCAGTACTTC.

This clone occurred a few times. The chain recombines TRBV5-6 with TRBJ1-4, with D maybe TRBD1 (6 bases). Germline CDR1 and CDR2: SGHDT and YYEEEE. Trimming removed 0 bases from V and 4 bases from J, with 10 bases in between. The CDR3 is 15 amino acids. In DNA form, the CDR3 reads TGTGCCAGCAGCTTGGTGGGCAGGGGTAATGAAAAACTGTTTTTT. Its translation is CASSLVGRGNEKLFF.

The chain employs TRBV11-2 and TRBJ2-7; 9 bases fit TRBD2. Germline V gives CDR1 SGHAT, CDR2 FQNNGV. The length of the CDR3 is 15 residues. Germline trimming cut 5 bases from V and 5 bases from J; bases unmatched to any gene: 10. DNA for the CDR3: TGTGCCAGCAGCCCCGAGGGCCTAGCGGGAAACGAGCAGTACTTC. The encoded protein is CASSPEGLAGNEQYF. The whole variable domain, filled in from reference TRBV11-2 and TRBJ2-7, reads EAGVAQSPRYKIIEKRQSVAFWCNPISGHATLYWYQQILGQGPKLLIQFQNNGVVDDSQLPKDRFSAERLKGVDSTLKIQPAKLEDSAVYLCASSPEGLAGNEQYFGPGTRLTVT.

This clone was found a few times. CDR3 protein: CASSAMTGGAFF. The DNA for the CDR3 is TGTGCCAGTAGTGCCATGACAGGGGGAGCTTTCTTT. V usage is TRBV19 and J usage is TRBJ1-1, with TRBD1 identical over 9 bases. Germline V gives CDR1 LNHDA, CDR2 SQIVND (reference sequence). The CDR3 extends over 12 amino acids. Losses at the gene ends were 5 bases for V and 10 bases for J; bases not matched to a gene: 5.

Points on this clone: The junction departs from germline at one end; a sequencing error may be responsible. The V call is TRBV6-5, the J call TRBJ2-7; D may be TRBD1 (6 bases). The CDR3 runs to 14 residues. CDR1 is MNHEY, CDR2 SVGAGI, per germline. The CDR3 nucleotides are TGTGCCAGCAGTTACCGTCCGGACAGTGGGGCTCAGGACTTC. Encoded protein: CASSYRPDSGAQDF.

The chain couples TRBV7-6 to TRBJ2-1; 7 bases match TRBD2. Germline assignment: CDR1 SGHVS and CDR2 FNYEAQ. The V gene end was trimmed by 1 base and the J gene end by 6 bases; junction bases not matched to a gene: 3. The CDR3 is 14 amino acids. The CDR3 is CASSLEASGNEQFF. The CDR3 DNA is TGTGCCAGCAGCTTAGAGGCTAGCGGCAATGAGCAGTTCTTC.